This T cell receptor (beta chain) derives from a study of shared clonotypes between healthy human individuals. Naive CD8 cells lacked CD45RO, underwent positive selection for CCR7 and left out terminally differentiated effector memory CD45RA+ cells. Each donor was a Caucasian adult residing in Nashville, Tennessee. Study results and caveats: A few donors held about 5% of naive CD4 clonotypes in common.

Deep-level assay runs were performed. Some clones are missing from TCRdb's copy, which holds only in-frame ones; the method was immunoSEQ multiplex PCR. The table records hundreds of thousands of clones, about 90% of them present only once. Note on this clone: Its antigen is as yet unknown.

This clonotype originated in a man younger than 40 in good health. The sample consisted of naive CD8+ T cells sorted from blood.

CDR3 sequence (DNA): TGTGCCAGCAGCGTAAGGAGGACTGGGACAGGGGACACCGGGGAGCTGTTTTTT. It specifies CASSVRRTGTGDTGELFF. The rearrangement joins TRBV9 to TRBJ2-2, with TRBD1 identical over 10 bases. Per germline, CDR1 SGDLS and CDR2 YYNGEE. This CDR3 region has 18 residues. J was trimmed by 3 bases and V by 1 base; bases with no gene match: 9.